The clone carrying this T cell receptor beta chain turned up a few times. In TCRdb, the RACE reads were re-called with MiXCR into one record per CDR3 protein. The sample lists 250,000 or so distinct CDR3 sequences; about 8.6% were seen once. Specified time point: pre-sensitization, week 0. Documented treatment: therapeutic diphenylcyclopropenone sensitization with weekly scalp DPC. The CDR3 totals 15 residues. The V and J ends lost 6 bases and 2 bases respectively, with 11 bases between them. The germline gives CDR1 MNHEY, CDR2 SVGEGT. The sample is drawn from a study of human T cells and chemical hapten exposure.

The chain recombines TRBV6-2 or TRBV6-3 with TRBJ2-6, with D possibly TRBD2 on 6 matching bases. This receptor was obtained from a woman between 35 and 50 years old with alopecia areata. Some clones in this sample may be carry-over from other donors' samples. Specimen: whole blood, collected in connection with sensitization to the hapten diphenylcyclopropenone (DPC). CDR3 coding DNA: TGTGCCAGCAGGCCCGGGGAGGCTGGGGCCAACGTCCTGACTTTC. Its protein is CASRPGEAGANVLTF.